This T cell receptor beta chain was captured in a study of shared clonotypes between healthy human individuals. V was cut by 1 base and J by 7 bases, with 14 bases left in between. Germline V gene sequence: CDR1 LNHDA, CDR2 SQIVND (reference sequence). The CDR3 runs 15 residues. Study results and caveats: The expectation was that sequencing depth would affect clonotype sharing among donors.

As concerns this clone: No antigen is known for it.

Sequencing was performed with immunoSEQ multiplex PCR; in TCRdb, only in-frame clones are kept and a portion is missing. The data show over 1.5 million clones, 95% to 99% seen once. This sequence joins TRBV19 and TRBJ1-5; D ambiguous. The sequencing input was naive CD4+ T cells sorted from blood. The subset: CD45RA+ positively selected. This TCR derives from a young man in good health. The CDR3 DNA reads TGTGCCAGTAGTATAGGACCAGAGTGGAGGCAGCCCCAGCATTTT. Its translation: CASSIGPEWRQPQHF.